Each of the 26 T cell receptor beta chains below was sequenced from the same sample in a study of blood T cell repertoires in COVID-19 (dated by TCRdb to 2020 to 2022). The library came from the immunoSEQ multiplex PCR assay. TCRdb's version of the immuneACCESS table is confined to in-frame rearrangements and falls short of the full clone set. An unresolved V gene accounts for under half of the shortfall where checked; the remainder is of unknown origin. This sample gives around 370,000 clones in total; around 87% of them show up just once. The ten top clones hold over 6% of the sample. Sequenced sample: peripheral blood. These receptors all come from a woman aged 45-65 years with COVID-19, enrolled during active disease.

The chain has TRBV4-2 and TRBJ1-3; no firm D call. Germline CDR1 LGHNA, CDR2 YNFKEQ. This CDR3 comprises 17 residues. V lost 0 bases to trimming and J lost 0 bases, with 12 bases between them. CDR3 protein: CASSQDLLRSSGNTIYF. CDR3 sequence (DNA): TGTGCCAGCAGCCAAGACCTCCTAAGAAGCTCTGGAAACACCATATATTTT.

V usage is TRBV27 and J usage is TRBJ1-1; D ambiguous. V was shortened by 5 bases and J by 1 base, with 11 bases between the two germline ends. The CDR3 consists of 14 residues. The germline CDR1 and CDR2 sequences are MNHEY and SMNVEV (reference sequence). CDR3 nucleotide sequence: TGTGCCAGCAGTACCCAACGGGGGAACACTGAAGCTTTCTTT. This codes for CASSTQRGNTEAFF.

J is TRBJ1-3 and V is TRBV28; TRBD1 might be the D (5 bases). This CDR3 region has 16 residues. Germline CDR1 is MDHEN and CDR2 is SYDVKM. V shed 5 bases and J shed 2 bases, with 16 bases lying between them. Written as DNA, the CDR3 is TGTGCCAGCAGTACCCCCGCTGGACATACTGGAAACACCATATATTTT. Protein sequence: CASSTPAGHTGNTIYF.

A note on this clone: A read error may produce the germline difference seen at one junction end. The chain links TRBV7-2 to TRBJ2-7; TRBD2 is a possible D gene (6 bases). Per the germline V gene, CDR1 is SGHTA and CDR2 is FQGNSA. The CDR3 spans 12 residues. The CDR3 DNA is TGTGCCAGCGGACTACGGTACTCCGAGCAGTGCTTC. Its protein is CASGLRYSEQCF.

The rearrangement links TRBV11-2 to TRBJ2-2; 10 positions agree with TRBD2. The trim removed 0 bases at V and 10 bases at J, leaving 14 bases unmatched. The CDR3 totals 18 residues. Per the germline V gene, CDR1 is SGHAT and CDR2 is FQNNGV. DNA of the CDR3: TGTGCCAGCAGCTTAGATTTAGGCAGCGGGAGGGCCTGGGAGGAGCTGTTTTTT. It codes for CASSLDLGSGRAWEELFF.

This chain uses TRBV2 with TRBJ1-6; 10 nucleotides match TRBD1. CDR1 is SNHLY and CDR2 is FYNNEI in the germline V gene. The CDR3 runs to 15 residues. V lost 2 bases to trimming and J lost 9 bases; unmatched junction nucleotides: 4. CDR3 bases: TGTGCCAGCAGTGAATTGGGGACAGGGGTTTCACCCCTCCACTTT. Translation: CASSELGTGVSPLHF.

This clone showed up just a few times. The V and J genes are TRBV21-1 and TRBJ1-2; the D segment call TRBD1 is taken from the table without a DNA check. TRBV21-1 is termed a pseudogene. The CDR3 extends over 12 amino acids. The chain's CDR3 is CASRQGTNGYTF. The CDR3 DNA reads TGTGCCAGCAGACAGGGTACAAATGGCTACACCTTC.

This chain connects TRBV11-3 to TRBJ2-7, with 11 nucleotides matching TRBD1. The J segment lost 4 bases and the V segment lost 7 bases, leaving 9 bases of the junction unmatched. The CDR3 contains 15 residues. Germline CDR1 reads SGHNT; CDR2 reads YENEEA. The CDR3 coding sequence is TGTGCCAGCACCCTTACAGGGACAGGGGGGTACGAGCAGTACTTC. It is translated as CASTLTGTGGYEQYF.

The rearrangement uses TRBV19 and TRBJ2-7; weak D call: TRBD2 (5 bases). Germline lookup yields CDR1 LNHDA and CDR2 SQIVND (reference sequence). This CDR3 contains 12 residues. Trimming removed 1 base at V and 6 bases at J, with 7 bases between. CDR3 sequence reads: CASSIGGIEQYF. The CDR3 DNA is TGTGCCAGTAGTATAGGAGGGATCGAGCAGTACTTC.

This rearrangement joins TRBV29-1 to TRBJ1-4, with D perhaps TRBD1 (5 bases). The CDR3 is 15 amino acids. CDR1 and CDR2 from the germline V gene are SQVTM and ANQGSEA. V was shortened by 2 bases and J by 3 bases, with 13 bases between the two germline ends. CDR3 region: CSVELQGWANEKLFF. For the CDR3, the DNA is TGCAGCGTTGAATTGCAGGGTTGGGCTAATGAAAAACTGTTTTTT.

This clone was picked up a small number of times. The chain carries TRBV7-9 and TRBJ1-1; unclear D gene. CDR1 is SEHNR, CDR2 FQNEAQ, per germline (reference sequence). Trimming took 3 bases from V and 6 from J, leaving 11 bases between them. The CDR3 loop spans 13 amino acids. CDR3 sequence reads: CASSFSGMSEAFF. CDR3 bases: TGTGCCAGCAGCTTTTCGGGGATGTCTGAAGCTTTCTTT. Drawing the rest from reference TRBV7-9 and TRBJ1-1, the complete variable domain is DTGVSQNPRHKITKRGQNVTFRCDPISEHNRLYWYRQTLGQGPEFLTYFQNEAQLEKSRLLSDRFSAERPKGSFSTLEIQRTEQGDSAMYLCASSFSGMSEAFFGQGTRLTVV.

The rearrangement uses TRBV12-3 or TRBV12-4 and TRBJ1-2; 7 bases align to TRBD1. V shed 5 bases, J shed 4 bases, and the junction held 4 bases outside the gene matches. The CDR3 contains 13 residues. CDR3 protein: CASSHGTVYGYTF. Here the CDR3 DNA reads TGTGCCAGCAGTCACGGGACAGTCTATGGCTACACCTTC.

This chain connects TRBV18 to TRBJ2-5; D perhaps matches TRBD1 (6 bases). The V gene's germline CDR1 is KGHSH and CDR2 LQKENI. CDR3 length: 14 residues. Between the trimmed V and J ends, which lost 0 bases and 5 bases, there was a span of 10 bases. The CDR3 spells CASSPPKQGETQYF. The CDR3 DNA follows: TGTGCCAGCTCACCACCGAAACAGGGTGAGACCCAGTACTTC.

This chain uses TRBV29-1 with TRBJ2-7; D may be TRBD2 (6 bases). Germline V gene sequence: CDR1 SQVTM, CDR2 ANQGSEA. The CDR3 length is 11 residues. Trimming took off 6 bases at V and 4 bases at J, with 10 bases between the two ends. CDR3 bases: TGCAGCGTAGGGGACTCGTACGAGCAGTACTTC. It specifies CSVGDSYEQYF.

The chain combines TRBV5-1 with TRBJ2-7; 7 positions match TRBD2. V was pared by 3 bases and J by 5 bases, with 14 bases of the junction left unmatched. Per germline, CDR1 SGHRS and CDR2 YFSETQ. CDR3 length equals 16 residues. The CDR3 coding sequence is TGCGCCAGCAGCTCCGCGGGGGTTGCCGCGGGAGACGAGCAGTACTTC. Translated, it gives CASSSAGVAAGDEQYF.

Concerning this clone: This specimen includes other DNA sequences encoding the same CDR3. The genes are TRBV4-1 and TRBJ2-7; D is unresolved. The CDR3 is 13 residues long. V was shortened by 0 bases and J by 4 bases, with 7 bases between the two germline ends. Germline V gene data show CDR1 as MGHRA and CDR2 as YSYEKL. CDR3 sequence: CASSQDLSYEQYF. In DNA, the CDR3 is TGCGCCAGCAGCCAAGATTTGAGTTACGAGCAGTACTTC.

This rearrangement joins TRBV5-1 to TRBJ1-2, with TRBD1 matching 7 bases. J was trimmed by 2 bases and V by 7 bases; bases with no gene match: 11. There are 15 residues in the CDR3. Germline CDR1 is SGHRS and CDR2 is YFSETQ. CDR3 in DNA: TGCGCCAGCGGAACCCGTACAGGGGCGAACTATGGCTACACCTTC. Protein: CASGTRTGANYGYTF.

This clone was detected only a few times. This chain links TRBV19 with TRBJ1-2, with a weak D call TRBD1 (5 bases). With 3 bases removed from V and 8 bases from J, the gap between germline ends came to 22 bases. The CDR3 has 16 amino acids. The germline gives CDR1 LNHDA, CDR2 SQIVND (reference sequence). CDR3 bases: TGTGCCAGTAGTATTTCTCGGGCAGGGCCGTCGGGCGGCTACACCTTC. Its translation: CASSISRAGPSGGYTF.

The J gene is TRBJ2-2, the V gene TRBV6-5, with D perhaps matching TRBD1 (6 bases). Deletions cut 0 bases from V and 6 bases from J, with 11 bases between. The CDR3 has 15 amino acids. Germline CDR1 and CDR2: MNHEY and SVGAGI. CDR3 sequence reads: CASSYSRGSAGELFF. CDR3 DNA: TGTGCCAGCAGTTACTCGAGGGGGTCGGCCGGGGAGCTGTTTTTT.

This chain links TRBV7-2 with TRBJ2-7; 7 bases line up with TRBD2. With V trimmed by 2 bases and J by 5 bases, 9 bases remained unmatched. The CDR3 extends over 15 amino acids. The V gene's germline CDR1 is SGHTA and CDR2 FQGNSA. The CDR3 protein is CASSLSFSGINEQYF. CDR3 sequence (DNA): TGTGCCAGCAGCTTATCTTTCAGCGGGATTAACGAGCAGTACTTC.

The CDR3 sequence is CASSLAGGGTINEKLFF. The CDR3 DNA is TGCGCCAGCAGCTTGGCCGGTGGAGGGACCATTAATGAAAAACTGTTTTTT. The V call is TRBV5-1, the J call TRBJ1-4; possible D gene TRBD1, 5 bases. The germline V and J ends were trimmed by 0 bases and 4 bases, with 16 bases remaining between them. The V gene's germline CDR1 is SGHRS and CDR2 YFSETQ. The CDR3 runs to 17 residues.

V and J are TRBV24-1 and TRBJ1-2; 7 bases agree with TRBD1. Germline CDR1 KGHDR, CDR2 SFDVKD. Trimming at V came to 4 bases and at J to 4 bases, leaving 8 bases not matched to a gene. The CDR3 runs to 15 residues. The CDR3 sequence: CATSDRGTSAYGYTF. CDR3 nucleotides: TGTGCCACCAGTGACAGGGGGACATCTGCCTATGGCTACACCTTC.

The V gene is TRBV11-2, the J gene TRBJ2-3; D might be TRBD2 (6 bases). Germline V CDR1 and CDR2: SGHAT, FQNNGV. The CDR3 extends over 18 amino acids. V was pared by 0 bases and J by 1 base, with 17 bases between. In DNA form, the CDR3 reads TGTGCCAGCAGCTTAGATCCGGGGACGACGGGAGGCACAGATACGCAGTATTTT. Encoded protein: CASSLDPGTTGGTDTQYF.

The rearrangement joins TRBV12-5 to TRBJ2-7, with TRBD1 matching over 10 bases. The germline CDR1 and CDR2 sequences are LGHNT and FRNRAP. With V trimmed by 6 bases and J by 4 bases, 6 bases remained unmatched. The CDR3 is made up of 14 amino acids. CDR3 loop: CASGNRDRGYEQYF. CDR3 nucleotide sequence: TGTGCTAGTGGCAACCGGGACAGGGGTTACGAGCAGTACTTC.

CDR3 sequence: CASSPQVSREQYF. In DNA form, the CDR3 reads TGCGCCAGCAGCCCACAGGTTTCGCGGGAGCAGTACTTC. The chain uses TRBV4-1 and TRBJ2-7; weak D call: TRBD1 (5 bases). V was trimmed by 4 bases and J by 7 bases, leaving 14 bases between them. Germline lookup yields CDR1 MGHRA and CDR2 YSYEKL. The CDR3 is made up of 13 amino acids.

The table lists this clone with a few counts. V is TRBV11-3 and J is TRBJ2-7, with TRBD1 matching 9 bases. This CDR3 comprises 14 residues. The germline V gene encodes CDR1 SGHNT and CDR2 YENEEA. The J segment lost 7 bases and the V segment lost 3 bases, leaving 7 bases of the junction unmatched. As DNA, the CDR3 is TGTGCCAGCAGCTTTGGGACAGGGTATGAAGAGCAGTACTTC. Translated: CASSFGTGYEEQYF.